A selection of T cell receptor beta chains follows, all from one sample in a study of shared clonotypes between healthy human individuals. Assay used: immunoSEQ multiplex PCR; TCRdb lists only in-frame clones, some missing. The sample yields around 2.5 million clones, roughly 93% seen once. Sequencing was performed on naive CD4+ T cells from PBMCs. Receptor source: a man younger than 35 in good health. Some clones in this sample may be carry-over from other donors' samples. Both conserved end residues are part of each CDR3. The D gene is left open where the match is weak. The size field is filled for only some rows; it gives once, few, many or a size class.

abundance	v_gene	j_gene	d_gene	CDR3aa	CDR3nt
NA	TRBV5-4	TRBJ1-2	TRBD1	CASGDRVNYGYTF	TGTGCCAGTGGGGACAGGGTCAACTATGGCTACACCTTC
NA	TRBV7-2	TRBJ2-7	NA	CASRFVSIGSYEQYF	TGTGCCAGCAGGTTCGTCTCAATAGGTTCCTACGAGCAGTACTTC
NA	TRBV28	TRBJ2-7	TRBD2	CASTTSGAGDYEQYF	TGTGCCAGCACTACCTCGGGTGCGGGAGACTACGAGCAGTACTTC
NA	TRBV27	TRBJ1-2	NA	CASSLGPTYYGYTF	TGTGCCAGCAGTTTGGGTCCAACTTACTATGGCTACACCTTC
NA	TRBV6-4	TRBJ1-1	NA	CASSVEADTEAFF	TGTGCCAGCAGTGTCGAGGCGGACACTGAAGCTTTCTTT
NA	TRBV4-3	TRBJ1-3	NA	CASSQDIVSVSGNTIYF	TGCGCCAGCAGCCAAGATATTGTCTCCGTATCTGGAAACACCATATATTTT
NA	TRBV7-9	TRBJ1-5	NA	CASSSTVDQPQHF	TGTGCCAGCAGCTCGACAGTAGATCAGCCCCAGCATTTT
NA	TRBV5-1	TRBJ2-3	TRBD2	CASSFLAGSSTDTQYF	TGCGCCAGCAGCTTCCTAGCGGGGTCTAGCACAGATACGCAGTATTTT
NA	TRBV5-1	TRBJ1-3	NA	CASSPGVSGNTIYF	TGCGCCAGCAGCCCGGGGGTCTCCGGAAACACCATATATTTT
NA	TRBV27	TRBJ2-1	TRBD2	CASGLAGYNEQFF	TGTGCCAGCGGACTAGCGGGGTACAATGAGCAGTTCTTC
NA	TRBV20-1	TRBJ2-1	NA	CSADKVEEQFF	TGCAGTGCTGATAAGGTGGAGGAGCAGTTCTTC
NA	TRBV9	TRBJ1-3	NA	CASSVTPGRAGNTIYF	TGTGCCAGCAGCGTCACCCCAGGGCGGGCGGGAAACACCATATATTTT
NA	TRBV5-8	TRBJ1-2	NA	CASSLEGTAPRGGYTF	TGTGCCAGCAGCTTGGAGGGCACAGCACCGAGGGGCGGCTACACCTTC
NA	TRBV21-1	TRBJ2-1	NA	CASSKELGLAPNEQFF	TGTGCCAGCAGCAAAGAATTGGGACTAGCACCGAATGAGCAGTTCTTC
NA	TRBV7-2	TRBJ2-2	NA	CASSSGQLNTGELFF	TGTGCCAGCAGCTCTGGACAACTGAACACCGGGGAGCTGTTTTTT
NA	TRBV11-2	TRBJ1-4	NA	CASSGRGGADEKLFF	TGTGCCAGCAGCGGAAGGGGAGGGGCTGATGAAAAACTGTTTTTT
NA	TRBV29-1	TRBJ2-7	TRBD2	CSALLRERSSEQYF	TGCAGCGCACTCTTGCGGGAGAGGTCCAGCGAGCAGTACTTC
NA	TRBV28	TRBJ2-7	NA	CASRTGTSLYEQYF	TGTGCCAGCAGAACCGGGACAAGTCTTTACGAGCAGTACTTC
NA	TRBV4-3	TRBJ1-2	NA	CASSQDQWVDYGYTF	TGCGCCAGCAGCCAAGATCAGTGGGTAGACTATGGCTACACCTTC
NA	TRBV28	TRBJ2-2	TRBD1	CASRRDSWGQYTGELFF	TGTGCCAGCAGACGCGACAGTTGGGGACAGTACACCGGGGAGCTGTTTTTT
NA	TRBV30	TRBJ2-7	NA	CAWSVPPIYEQYF	TGTGCCTGGAGTGTACCCCCAATCTACGAGCAGTACTTC
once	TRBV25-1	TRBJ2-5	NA	CASGVETQYF	TGTGCCAGCGGAGTAGAGACCCAGTACTTC
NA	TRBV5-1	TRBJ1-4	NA	CASSLQNREEKLFF	TGCGCCAGCAGCTTGCAAAACAGGGAAGAAAAACTGTTTTTT
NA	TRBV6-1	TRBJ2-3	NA	CASSLGTDTQYF	TGTGCCAGCAGCCTAGGTACAGATACGCAGTATTTT
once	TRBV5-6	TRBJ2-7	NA	CASSLGADYEQYF	TGTGCCAGCAGCTTGGGGGCAGACTACGAGCAGTACTTC
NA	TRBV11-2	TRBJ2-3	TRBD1	CASSTDRVTDTQYF	TGTGCCAGCAGCACGGACAGGGTTACAGATACGCAGTATTTT
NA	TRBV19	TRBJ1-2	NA	CASSPPKYSAGYGYTF	TGTGCCAGTAGTCCGCCGAAATACTCGGCGGGCTATGGCTACACCTTC
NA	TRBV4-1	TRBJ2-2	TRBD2	CASSRQGLAGDFNTGELFF	TGCGCCAGCAGCCGGCAGGGACTAGCGGGGGACTTTAACACCGGGGAGCTGTTTTTT
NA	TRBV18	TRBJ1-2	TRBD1	CASSPAGQGSGYTF	TGTGCCAGCTCACCGGCTGGACAGGGTAGTGGCTACACCTTC
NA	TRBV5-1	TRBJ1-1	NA	CASSLGGGNTEAFF	TGCGCCAGCAGCTTGGGAGGTGGGAACACTGAAGCTTTCTTT
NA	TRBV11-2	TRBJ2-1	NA	CASSLEVGGEQFF	TGTGCCAGCAGCTTAGAGGTTGGCGGTGAGCAGTTCTTC
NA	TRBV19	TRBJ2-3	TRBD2	CASSIASGGDTQYF	TGTGCCAGTAGTATAGCCAGCGGGGGTGATACGCAGTATTTT
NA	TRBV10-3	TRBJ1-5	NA	CAISFGRTQNSNQPQHF	TGTGCCATCAGCTTCGGTAGGACACAAAATAGCAATCAGCCCCAGCATTTT